Sequencing of this T cell receptor (beta chain) was carried out in a study of blood T cells in healthy people across ages. Whole-study findings and limits: Both higher diversity and more naive CD4+ cells marked long-lived donors when set against aged donors. Diversity of TCR beta correlated strongly with naive T cell percentage. Investigators treated diversity estimates from one million T cells as underestimates.

Comment on this clonotype: The antigen is undetermined.

Deletions cut 4 bases from V and 2 bases from J, with 12 bases between. Germline V CDR1 and CDR2: MGHRA, YSYEKL. CDR3 length equals 15 residues. Combining a sample-barcoded 5' primer with a J-beta primer mix, a second PCR ran for about 7 to 11 cycles. At least 3 million CDR3-containing paired-end reads were obtained per sample. TCRdb itself ran the 5' RACE reads through MiXCR, one entry per CDR3 protein. The sample includes fewer than 750,000 distinct CDR3 sequences, approximately 52% seen only once; the top ten take about 14%. Sequencing was performed on blood. The clonotype originates from an elderly woman in good health. V usage is TRBV4-1 and J usage is TRBJ1-5; tentatively, D is TRBD1 (5 bases). The CDR3 DNA is TGCGCCAGCAGCCGAAGGGGACTTGGCAATCAGCCCCAGCATTTT. Translating gives CASSRRGLGNQPQHF.